One and the same sample provided the 29 T cell receptor beta chains below, sequenced in a study of cytotoxic CD8 clonotypes in ibrutinib-treated CLL. Produced via immunoSEQ multiplex PCR; TCRdb's table is partial and in-frame only. The sample carries fewer than 400,000 clones, 67% recorded once. The sequencing used PBMCs, collected after 36 months of ibrutinib treatment. Receptors were obtained from a human donor with chronic lymphocytic leukemia.

V and J are TRBV4-1 and TRBJ2-7; the D call may be TRBD1 or TRBD2 (5 bases each). Germline CDR1 MGHRA, CDR2 YSYEKL. The CDR3 consists of 12 residues. V was shortened by 0 bases and J by 6 bases, with 6 bases between the two germline ends. The CDR3 reads CASSQDGGEQYF. The CDR3 DNA follows: TGCGCCAGCAGCCAAGATGGGGGCGAGCAGTACTTC.

This clone was seen only a few times. The J gene is TRBJ1-3, the V gene TRBV15; D not resolved. V was shortened by 8 bases and J by 10 bases, with 12 bases between the two germline ends. There are 11 residues in the CDR3. Per germline, CDR1 LNHNV and CDR2 YYDKDF (reference sequence). CDR3 DNA: TGTGCCACCGACGACGGCCGGACCATATATTTT. It encodes CATDDGRTIYF.

The CDR3 protein is CASSIDRGGYGYTF. The CDR3 nucleotides are TGTGCCAGTAGTATAGATCGGGGCGGATATGGCTACACCTTC. The J gene is TRBJ1-2, the V gene TRBV19; maybe TRBD1 (5 bases). Trimming pared 0 bases from V and 5 bases from J, leaving 10 bases between. The CDR3 is 14 amino acids. Germline CDR1 and CDR2: LNHDA and SQIVND (reference sequence). Together with reference TRBV19 and TRBJ1-2, the CDR3 gives the full variable domain: DGGITQSPKYLFRKEGQNVTLSCEQNLNHDAMYWYRQDPGQGLRLIYYSQIVNDFQKGDIAEGYSVSREKKESFPLTVTSAQKNPTAFYLCASSIDRGGYGYTFGSGTRLTVV.

The V gene is TRBV5-4, the J gene TRBJ2-2, with D hard to call. Germline V gives CDR1 SGHNT, CDR2 YYREEE (reference sequence). This CDR3 is 13 amino acids long. V was shortened by 2 bases and J by 3 bases, with 5 bases between the two germline ends. CDR3 sequence reads: CASSFPDTGELFF. CDR3 coding DNA: TGTGCCAGCAGCTTCCCGGACACCGGGGAGCTGTTTTTT.

The chain joins TRBV4-3 to TRBJ2-2, with 9 bases aligning to TRBD2. This CDR3 contains 21 residues. Germline values: CDR1 LGHNA, CDR2 YSLEER. V dropped 0 bases and J dropped 0; count of bases not matched to a gene: 14. CDR3 protein: CASSQDIMGLAGNANTGELFF. As DNA, the CDR3 is TGCGCCAGCAGCCAAGACATAATGGGGCTAGCGGGAAACGCGAACACCGGGGAGCTGTTTTTT.

The rearrangement joins TRBV7-8 to TRBJ2-2; a weak D match, TRBD2 (6 bases). This CDR3 comprises 19 residues. V was cut by 4 bases and J by 6 bases, with 27 bases left in between. Germline-derived CDR1 and CDR2 are SGHVS and FQNEAQ. Here the CDR3 reads CASSSPRDSWVRGPGELFF. CDR3 coding DNA: TGTGCCAGCAGCTCCCCGCGGGATTCTTGGGTACGAGGACCCGGGGAGCTGTTTTTT. Drawing the rest from reference TRBV7-8 and TRBJ2-2, the complete variable domain is GAGVSQSPRYKVAKRGQDVALRCDPISGHVSLFWYQQALGQGPEFLTYFQNEAQLDKSGLPSDRFFAERPEGSVSTLKIQRTQQEDSAVYLCASSSPRDSWVRGPGELFFGEGSRLTVL.

In DNA form, the CDR3 reads TGTGCCAGCGGCCCACAGGGACAGATTATTGCGTCGTTCTTC. Translating gives CASGPQGQIIASFF. The V and J genes are TRBV5-4 and TRBJ2-1, with 7 positions matching TRBD1. V lost 7 bases and J lost 15; bases outside the gene matches: 19. CDR1 and CDR2 (germline): SGHNT, YYREEE (reference sequence). The CDR3 extends over 14 amino acids.

V usage is TRBV19 and J usage is TRBJ1-1; D is possibly TRBD1 (6 bases). The germline V gene has CDR1 LNHDA and CDR2 SQIVND (reference sequence). Trimming cost V 3 bases and J 8 bases, with 16 bases left between them. The CDR3 length is 14 residues. The CDR3 is CASSIGGGGPEAFF. DNA of the CDR3: TGTGCCAGTAGTATCGGGGGCGGCGGGCCCGAAGCTTTCTTT.

This clone has just a few counts. The gene calls are TRBV11-2 and TRBJ2-1, with a weak D call TRBD2 (5 bases). This CDR3 is 15 amino acids long. Trimming pared 5 bases from V and 9 bases from J, leaving 20 bases between. In germline, CDR1 is SGHAT, CDR2 FQNNGV. The CDR3 reads CASSLVSGFVTEQFF. CDR3 bases: TGTGCCAGCAGCCTCGTCTCGGGGTTTGTCACTGAGCAGTTCTTC.

V is TRBV29-1 and J is TRBJ2-7; TRBD1 matches 8 bases. Germline V gene data show CDR1 as SQVTM and CDR2 as ANQGSEA. With 4 bases clipped from V and 2 bases from J, the junction kept 4 bases outside the gene matches. This CDR3 has 13 amino acids. The CDR3 reads CSVVVTGAYEQYF. The CDR3 nucleotides are TGCAGCGTTGTGGTGACAGGGGCCTACGAGCAGTACTTC.

V and J are TRBV7-2 and TRBJ2-7, with 11 positions matching TRBD2. In germline, CDR1 is SGHTA, CDR2 FQGNSA. With 4 bases clipped from V and 9 bases from J, the junction kept 8 bases outside the gene matches. The CDR3 is 14 residues long. The CDR3 region is CASSSTSGNVGQYF. The CDR3 DNA reads as TGTGCCAGCAGCTCGACTAGCGGGAACGTCGGGCAGTACTTC.

The rearrangement links TRBV4-1 to TRBJ2-1; D might be TRBD1 (5 bases). The ends were cut back, 1 base at V and 4 bases at J, with 11 bases in the middle. CDR1 is MGHRA and CDR2 is YSYEKL in the germline V gene. The CDR3 spans 15 residues. The CDR3 DNA reads as TGCGCCAGCAGCCAAGCGGCAGGGAAGTACAATGAGCAGTTCTTC. This gives the protein CASSQAAGKYNEQFF.

This CDR3 reads CASSLLSEYGYTF. DNA of the CDR3: TGTGCCAGCAGCTTGCTCTCGGAATATGGCTACACCTTC. This rearrangement joins TRBV5-6 to TRBJ1-2; D gene uncertain. The CDR3 runs to 13 residues. V was shortened by 1 base and J by 5 bases, with 9 bases between the two germline ends. Germline CDR1 SGHDT, CDR2 YYEEEE.

This chain joins TRBV14 and TRBJ1-2; 9 bases fit TRBD1. Germline V gives CDR1 SGHDN, CDR2 FVKESK. V gave up 5 bases and J gave up 6 bases; unmatched junction bases: 4. The CDR3 runs 13 residues. CDR3 nucleotide sequence: TGTGCCAGCAGCAAGGACAGGGGCCATGGCTACACCTTC. It encodes CASSKDRGHGYTF.

The chain combines TRBV5-1 with TRBJ2-1; a possible D gene is TRBD2 (6 bases). V gave up 0 bases and J gave up 7 bases, with 11 bases separating them. CDR1 SGHRS and CDR2 YFSETQ come from the germline V gene. This CDR3 is 14 amino acids long. CDR3 region: CASSLGDLGNEQFF. The CDR3 DNA reads TGCGCCAGCAGCTTGGGGGACTTGGGGAATGAGCAGTTCTTC.

The gene calls are TRBV4-3 and TRBJ1-2, with D possibly matching TRBD1 (5 bases). The CDR3 runs 15 residues. With 1 base removed from V and 0 bases from J, the gap between germline ends came to 9 bases. Germline CDR1 is LGHNA and CDR2 is YSLEER. The CDR3 region has the DNA TGCGCCAGCAGCCAAGGACAGCAGACTAACTATGGCTACACCTTC. Encoded protein: CASSQGQQTNYGYTF.

The V and J genes are TRBV7-3 and TRBJ1-2; D not resolved. Germline CDR1 and CDR2: SGHTA and FQGTGA. Trimming stripped 1 base from V and 6 bases from J, with 12 bases between. There are 14 residues in the CDR3. The CDR3 spells CASSLNQAGDGYTF. The CDR3 DNA follows: TGTGCCAGCAGCTTAAACCAGGCTGGGGATGGCTACACCTTC.

The rearrangement joins TRBV4-1 to TRBJ2-7; 12 nucleotides line up with TRBD2. CDR3 length: 16 amino acids. The germline CDR1 and CDR2 sequences are MGHRA and YSYEKL. The V gene end was trimmed by 3 bases and the J gene end by 7 bases; junction bases not matched to a gene: 10. The CDR3 nucleotides read TGCGCCAGCAGCCAGATCCGACTAGCGGGAGCCAGAGAGCAGTACTTC. Its protein is CASSQIRLAGAREQYF.

In its sample, this clone was seen a few times. CDR3 loop: CASSERTIRDRVLTQYF. The CDR3, as DNA: TGCGCCAGCAGTGAGAGAACTATCCGGGACAGGGTTCTCACGCAGTATTTT. The chain recombines TRBV10-1 with TRBJ2-3; 9 bases map to TRBD1. The J segment lost 9 bases and the V segment lost 2 bases, leaving 15 bases of the junction unmatched. CDR1 and CDR2 from the germline V gene are WNHNN and SYGVQD (reference sequence). The CDR3 sequence is 17 residues long.

The V gene is TRBV20-1, the J gene TRBJ1-4, with D possibly TRBD1 on 5 matching bases. With 3 bases removed from V and 8 bases from J, the gap between germline ends came to 7 bases. The CDR3 consists of 11 residues. Germline CDR1 and CDR2: DFQATT and SNEGSKA (reference sequence). This chain's CDR3 is CSARGEEKLFF. For the CDR3, the DNA is TGCAGTGCTAGGGGGGAGGAAAAACTGTTTTTT.

The chain is built from TRBV5-1 and TRBJ2-1; TRBD2 matches at 11 bases. The CDR3 covers 19 residues. Germline-derived CDR1 and CDR2 are SGHRS and YFSETQ. V lost 4 bases, J lost 3 bases, and 15 bases stayed unmatched. DNA of the CDR3: TGCGCCAGCAGCGCCCTGGGGGGATTCGGACTAGCGGGCTACAATGAGCAGTTCTTC. Translating it yields CASSALGGFGLAGYNEQFF.

The chain employs TRBV14 and TRBJ2-6, with D tentatively TRBD1 or TRBD2 (5 bases each). Trimming stripped 4 bases from V and 1 base from J, with 11 bases between. This CDR3 is built from 16 residues. Germline assignment: CDR1 SGHDN and CDR2 FVKESK. CDR3 protein: CASSRDRGSGANVLTF. The CDR3 coding sequence is TGTGCCAGCAGCCGGGACCGAGGATCTGGGGCCAACGTCCTGACTTTC.

This chain connects TRBV7-6 to TRBJ2-1, with TRBD1 identical over 7 bases. The length of the CDR3 is 15 residues. The J segment lost 3 bases and the V segment lost 4 bases, leaving 6 bases of the junction unmatched. Germline assignment: CDR1 SGHVS and CDR2 FNYEAQ. CDR3 DNA sequence: TGTGCCAGCAGCTATACGGACAGGTTCTACAATGAGCAGTTCTTC. This codes for CASSYTDRFYNEQFF.

This chain links TRBV4-1 with TRBJ1-5, with D perhaps TRBD1 (5 bases). V lost 1 base to trimming and J lost 4 bases, with 11 bases between them. The germline gives CDR1 MGHRA, CDR2 YSYEKL. The CDR3 totals 15 residues. The CDR3 sequence: CASSQARDANQPQHF. In nucleotides, the CDR3 is TGCGCCAGCAGCCAAGCCAGGGACGCAAATCAGCCCCAGCATTTT.

V is TRBV6-1 and J is TRBJ2-2; D is possibly TRBD2 (6 bases). The germline V gene encodes CDR1 MNHNS and CDR2 SASEGT. Trimming left V 2 bases short and J 4 bases short, with 14 bases between. The CDR3 has 16 amino acids. DNA of the CDR3: TGTGCCAGCAGTGAAATTGTTGCGGGACGCACCGGGGAGCTGTTTTTT. Its protein is CASSEIVAGRTGELFF.

This clone has just one count. The chain uses TRBV9 and TRBJ2-3; possible D gene TRBD1, 5 bases. The CDR3 totals 15 residues. Trimming stripped 4 bases from V and 2 bases from J, with 14 bases between. The germline CDR1 and CDR2 sequences are SGDLS and YYNGEE. As DNA, the CDR3 is TGTGCCAGCAGCCCACAGGTGAAATTCACAGATACGCAGTATTTT. Translating it yields CASSPQVKFTDTQYF.

The gene calls are TRBV18 and TRBJ1-1, with 9 bases that match TRBD1. Germline CDR1 KGHSH, CDR2 LQKENI. V shed 3 bases and J 6 bases; nucleotides not matched to a gene: 8. The CDR3 runs to 15 residues. The CDR3 nucleotides are TGTGCCAGCTCACCCTCACAGGGGGCTTGGGCTGAAGCTTTCTTT. Translating it yields CASSPSQGAWAEAFF.

The chain links TRBV9 to TRBJ1-2; D is uncertain. Trimming cost V 0 bases and J 2 bases, with 5 bases left between them. Germline CDR1 is SGDLS and CDR2 is YYNGEE. The CDR3 loop spans 13 amino acids. The CDR3 region is CASSVARNYGYTF. For the CDR3, the DNA is TGTGCCAGCAGCGTAGCCAGGAACTATGGCTACACCTTC.

The gene calls are TRBV9 and TRBJ1-2, with 7 bases lining up with TRBD1. The V gene's germline CDR1 is SGDLS and CDR2 YYNGEE. The V and J ends lost 4 bases and 4 bases, in that order; junction bases with no gene match: 10. CDR3 length: 15 amino acids. In DNA, the CDR3 is TGTGCCAGCAGCCGAGGGAGGGGGCGCTTCTATGGCTACACCTTC. Translated, it gives CASSRGRGRFYGYTF.